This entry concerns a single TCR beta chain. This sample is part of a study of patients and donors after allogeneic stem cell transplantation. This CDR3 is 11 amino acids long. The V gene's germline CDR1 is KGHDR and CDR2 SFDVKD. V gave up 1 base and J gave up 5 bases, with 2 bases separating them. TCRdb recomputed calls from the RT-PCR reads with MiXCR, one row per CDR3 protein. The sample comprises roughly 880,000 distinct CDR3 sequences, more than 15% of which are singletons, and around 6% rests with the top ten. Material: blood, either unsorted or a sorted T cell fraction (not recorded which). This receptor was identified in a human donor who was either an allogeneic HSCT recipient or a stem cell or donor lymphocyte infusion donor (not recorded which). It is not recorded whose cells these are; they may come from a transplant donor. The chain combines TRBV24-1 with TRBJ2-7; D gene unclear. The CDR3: CATSDLDEQYF. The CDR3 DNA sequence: TGTGCCACCAGTGATTTAGACGAGCAGTACTTC.